Below, one T cell receptor beta chain is given with its context. Its cognate antigen is unknown. Under the ViraFEST assay, PBMC were stimulated with viral peptide pools so that antigen-specific CD4+ T cells expanded. Sequencing was performed afterwards. The authors isolated CD4+ T cells after around nine days of culture. Vaccinated participants had no history of SARS-CoV-2 infection and tested negative for nucleocapsid antibodies. Wells containing a few million PBMC each were cultured with roughly 10 IU/ml IL-2 and 8 to 10 ug/ml peptides. Half of the medium was exchanged for IL-2 medium on both days 3 and 7. Some clones are missing from TCRdb's copy, which holds only in-frame ones; the method was immunoSEQ multiplex PCR. The sample lists some 28,000 clones; over 70% were seen once. The data were obtained in a study of vaccination effects on CD4 cells after COVID-19. Study observations and caveats: The study enrolled few convalescent patients and sampled no early post-infection timepoints.

V was pared by 1 base and J by 1 base, with 11 bases between. The germline gives CDR1 LGHNA, CDR2 YSLEER. This CDR3 has 17 amino acids. V usage is TRBV4-3 and J usage is TRBJ2-6, with D perhaps matching TRBD1 (6 bases). The source of this sequence is a human donor who received a COVID-19 vaccine. The specimen was CD4+ T cells from PBMCs cultured with SARS-CoV-2 spike peptides, collected before COVID-19 vaccination. CDR3 bases: TGCGCCAGCAGCCAAGGGACAGTGCTTTCTGGGGCCAACGTCCTGACTTTC. Protein sequence: CASSQGTVLSGANVLTF.